This T cell receptor (beta chain) emerged from a study of T cells in Graves' hyperthyroidism and ophthalmopathy. Notes on the study in general: By a 13 V-J model, ophthalmopathy was set apart from stable hyperthyroidism. Researchers found most expanded thyroid clonotypes above 0.001 in blood as well.

Notes on this clonotype: Its antigen is still unknown.

At least 3 on the Clinical Activity Score was recorded for ophthalmopathy patients, who also had NOSPECS grade at least 4 and duration under 3 months. Fresh 10 ml peripheral blood yielded PBMCs. RNA transcripts served as the template for amplifying TCR beta CDR3 regions. The HTBI primer set drove a first-round RT-PCR of the TCR CDR3. MiXCR, run by TCRdb on the multiplex PCR reads, gives a single entry per CDR3 protein. This table holds roughly 500,000 distinct CDR3 sequences, around a fifth found once. This receptor was obtained from a woman in her sixties or seventies with Graves' ophthalmopathy. The material sequenced was blood.

CDR3 in DNA: TGTGCCAGCCTTCCGGGCGGGATTCCCACAGATACGCAGTATTTT. Its protein is CASLPGGIPTDTQYF. The chain uses TRBV28 and TRBJ2-3, with D maybe TRBD2 (6 bases). The CDR3 totals 15 residues. The V gene lost 8 bases and the J gene lost 2 bases, with 17 bases spanning the gap. CDR1 and CDR2 (germline): MDHEN, SYDVKM.